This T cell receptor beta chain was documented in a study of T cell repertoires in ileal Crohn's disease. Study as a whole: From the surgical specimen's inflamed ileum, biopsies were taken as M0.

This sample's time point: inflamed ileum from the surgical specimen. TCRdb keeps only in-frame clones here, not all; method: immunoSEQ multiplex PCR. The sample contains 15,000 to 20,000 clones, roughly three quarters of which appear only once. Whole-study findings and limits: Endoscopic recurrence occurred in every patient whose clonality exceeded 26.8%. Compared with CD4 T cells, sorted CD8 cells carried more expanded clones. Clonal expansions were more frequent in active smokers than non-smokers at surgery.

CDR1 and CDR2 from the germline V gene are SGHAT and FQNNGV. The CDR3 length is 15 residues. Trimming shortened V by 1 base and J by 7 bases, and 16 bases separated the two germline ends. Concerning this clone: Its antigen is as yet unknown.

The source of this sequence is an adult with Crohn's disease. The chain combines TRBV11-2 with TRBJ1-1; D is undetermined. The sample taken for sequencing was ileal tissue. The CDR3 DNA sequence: TGTGCCAGCAGCTTAGCCACGGGGAAGAGTAGTGAAGCTTTCTTT. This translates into CASSLATGKSSEAFF.